Listed below are T cell receptor beta chains from one sample, sequenced in a study of breast tumors, draining lymph nodes, adjacent tissues. MiXCR, run by TCRdb on the multiplex PCR reads, gives a single entry per CDR3 protein. The sample includes 90,000 to 120,000 distinct CDR3 sequences, about 20% of them seen just once. The specimen sequenced was axillary lymph node tissue. All receptors derive from a female donor with breast cancer. Some clones in this sample may be carry-over from other donors' samples. CDR3s include the opening cysteine and the closing phenylalanine or tryptophan. A D gene is named only where the DNA matches it firmly. Not every row has a clone size; where given, it reads once, few, many or a size class.

v_call,clone_size,d_call,cdr3_length,j_call,cdr3_aa,cdr3_nt
TRBV15,many,-,14,TRBJ2-5,CATSRDPRDETQYF,TGTGCCACCAGCAGAGATCCCCGGGATGAGACCCAGTACTTC
TRBV7-3,-,-,14,TRBJ1-1,CASSVSSGSTEAFF,TGTGCCAGCAGCGTCTCCTCAGGGTCCACTGAAGCTTTCTTT
TRBV19,few,-,15,TRBJ2-2,CASPPQGLGTGELFF,TGTGCCAGCCCCCCTCAGGGTCTGGGAACCGGGGAGCTGTTTTTT
TRBV5-5,-,-,15,TRBJ1-1,CASSPTGTKNTEAFF,TGTGCCAGCAGCCCGACCGGGACCAAGAACACTGAAGCTTTCTTT
TRBV6-1,few,-,13,TRBJ1-2,CASSERDGNGYTF,TGTGCCAGCAGTGAACGGGACGGGAATGGCTACACCTTC
TRBV28,many,-,11,TRBJ2-7,CASHTGYEQYF,TGTGCCAGCCATACAGGGTACGAGCAGTACTTC
TRBV14,many,-,14,TRBJ2-1,CASSQDRLGWPRFF,TGTGCCAGCAGCCAAGACCGACTCGGCTGGCCTCGGTTCTTC
TRBV24-1,many,TRBD1,16,TRBJ2-2,CATSDFGQGNTGELFF,TGTGCCACCAGTGATTTTGGACAGGGGAACACCGGGGAGCTGTTTTTT
TRBV5-1,-,-,13,TRBJ2-1,CASSLGLENEQFF,TGCGCCAGCAGCTTGGGGCTAGAGAATGAGCAGTTCTTC
TRBV19,many,-,14,TRBJ2-5,CATSVGQSLETQYF,TGTGCCACCTCCGTGGGCCAATCCCTAGAGACCCAGTACTTC
TRBV5-4,few,TRBD2,16,TRBJ2-5,CASRLGGGAGMETQYF,TGTGCCAGCAGATTGGGCGGGGGGGCGGGGATGGAGACCCAGTACTTC
TRBV7-9,many,TRBD2,16,TRBJ2-2,CASTSPGLAGSIELFF,TGTGCCAGCACCTCCCCGGGACTAGCGGGATCCATCGAGCTGTTTTTT
TRBV5-1,many,-,13,TRBJ2-3,CASSLARSDTQYF,TGCGCCAGCAGCTTGGCGAGATCAGATACGCAGTATTTT
TRBV30,many,-,12,TRBJ1-2,CAFLGTVGGYTF,TGTGCCTTCTTGGGTACCGTGGGTGGCTACACCTTC
TRBV10-3,many,TRBD1,11,TRBJ1-2,CATQGAYGYTF,TGTGCCACCCAGGGGGCCTATGGCTACACCTTC
TRBV6-1,many,TRBD2,15,TRBJ2-3,CASSESLAGADTQYF,TGTGCCAGCAGTGAAAGTCTAGCGGGAGCTGATACGCAGTATTTT
TRBV5-1,-,-,14,TRBJ1-1,CASSLVGVNTEAFF,TGCGCCAGCAGCTTGGTAGGAGTGAACACTGAAGCTTTCTTT
TRBV5-1,many,TRBD1,14,TRBJ1-4,CASSGGQTNEKLFF,TGCGCCAGCAGCGGGGGACAGACAAATGAAAAACTGTTTTTT
TRBV27,many,-,12,TRBJ2-7,CASSFFQGEQYF,TGTGCCAGCAGTTTTTTCCAAGGTGAGCAGTACTTC
TRBV2,-,TRBD2,15,TRBJ2-3,CADSVSAGAKDTQYF,TGTGCCGACAGTGTCTCAGCGGGAGCCAAAGATACGCAGTATTTT
TRBV7-9,many,-,13,TRBJ2-1,CASSPPPDNEQFF,TGTGCCAGCAGCCCTCCACCGGACAATGAGCAGTTCTTC
TRBV15,many,-,15,TRBJ2-5,CATSRDEGGSETQYF,TGTGCCACCAGCAGAGATGAAGGGGGTTCAGAGACCCAGTACTTC
TRBV7-8,-,-,16,TRBJ2-7,CASSVKSLGSVYEQYF,TGTGCCAGCAGCGTAAAGTCCCTGGGCTCAGTCTACGAGCAGTACTTC
TRBV19,many,-,17,TRBJ1-5,CASSLQGHWDRNQPQHF,TGTGCCAGTAGTCTGCAGGGCCACTGGGATAGGAATCAGCCCCAGCATTTT
TRBV6-2/TRBV6-3,few,TRBD2,14,TRBJ2-5,CASRGLGGEETQYF,TGTGCCAGCAGAGGACTAGGTGGGGAAGAGACCCAGTACTTC
TRBV6-4,many,-,15,TRBJ2-1,CASSKGGTNYNEQFF,TGTGCCAGCAGCAAGGGGGGGACAAATTACAATGAGCAGTTCTTC
TRBV6-2/TRBV6-3,-,TRBD1,16,TRBJ1-6,CASSSPPGQQNSPLHF,TGTGCCAGCAGTTCTCCTCCGGGACAGCAAAATTCACCCCTCCACTTT
TRBV4-2,many,TRBD2,16,TRBJ2-7,CASSQEGLAGTNEQYF,TGTGCCAGCAGCCAAGAGGGACTAGCGGGAACCAACGAGCAGTACTTC
TRBV6-5,many,-,14,TRBJ1-5,CASRGMTPNQPQHF,TGTGCCAGCAGGGGCATGACCCCCAATCAGCCCCAGCATTTT
TRBV20-1,many,TRBD2,15,TRBJ2-2,CSARTSGRGTGELFF,TGCAGTGCGCGGACTAGCGGGAGGGGCACCGGGGAGCTGTTTTTT
TRBV3-1,many,-,15,TRBJ1-4,CASSQARMAGEKLFF,TGTGCCAGCAGCCAAGCAAGGATGGCGGGAGAAAAACTGTTTTTT
TRBV20-1,many,-,16,TRBJ2-3,CSARAPTGHLTDTQYF,TGCAGTGCTAGAGCCCCAACAGGGCACCTCACAGATACGCAGTATTTT
TRBV20-1,-,-,12,TRBJ2-3,CSARTVTDTQYF,TGCAGTGCCCGGACCGTCACAGATACGCAGTATTTT
TRBV18,few,-,14,TRBJ2-7,CASSPQGRPYEQYF,TGTGCCAGCTCACCACAAGGGAGGCCCTACGAGCAGTACTTC
TRBV6-1,-,-,14,TRBJ1-2,CASRESGQGHGYTF,TGTGCCAGCAGGGAAAGCGGCCAGGGCCACGGCTACACCTTC
TRBV12-3/TRBV12-4,many,-,14,TRBJ1-5,CASSPSGGSQPQHF,TGTGCCAGCAGCCCCAGTGGGGGATCACAGCCCCAGCATTTT
TRBV19,many,TRBD2,17,TRBJ2-1,CASSIRLAGGPGNEQFF,TGTGCCAGTAGCATAAGACTAGCGGGGGGGCCGGGAAATGAGCAGTTCTTC
TRBV10-2,many,TRBD1,13,TRBJ1-3,CASSGQGGNTIYF,TGCGCCAGCAGTGGACAGGGGGGAAACACCATATATTTT
TRBV7-9,-,TRBD1,15,TRBJ1-1,CASSPTGGAYTEAFF,TGTGCCAGCAGCCCCACAGGGGGCGCTTACACTGAAGCTTTCTTT
TRBV24-1,many,TRBD1,16,TRBJ2-2,CATSDTGTGATGELFF,TGTGCCACCAGTGACACCGGGACAGGGGCTACCGGGGAGCTGTTTTTT
TRBV4-2,few,-,17,TRBJ2-3,CASSQVLGGAGTDTQYF,TGTGCCAGCAGCCAAGTTTTGGGGGGGGCGGGCACAGATACGCAGTATTTT
TRBV24-1,once,TRBD2,16,TRBJ2-1,CATSDWTSGRFDEQFF,TGTGCCACCAGTGATTGGACTAGCGGGAGGTTTGATGAGCAGTTCTTC
TRBV28,few,TRBD2,16,TRBJ2-2,CASSSQTSMFAGELFF,TGTGCCAGCAGTTCACAGACTAGCATGTTCGCCGGGGAGCTGTTTTTT
TRBV7-8,many,TRBD1,16,TRBJ1-2,CASSLSTGGGGYGYTF,TGTGCCAGCAGCTTAAGCACAGGGGGAGGTGGCTATGGCTACACCTTC
TRBV5-1,many,TRBD1,15,TRBJ2-2,CASSSRTGNTGELFF,TGCGCCAGCAGCTCAAGGACAGGGAACACCGGGGAGCTGTTTTTT
TRBV5-1,many,TRBD2,19,TRBJ2-1,CASSLALGVAGVTYNEQFF,TGCGCCAGCAGCTTGGCCTTGGGAGTAGCGGGAGTGACATACAATGAGCAGTTCTTC
TRBV2,many,TRBD2,14,TRBJ2-1,CASSGLAGGVEQFF,TGTGCCAGCAGTGGACTAGCGGGAGGTGTTGAGCAGTTCTTC
TRBV15,-,TRBD2,14,TRBJ2-7,CATSRRTSGYEQYF,TGTGCCACCAGCAGGAGGACTAGCGGCTACGAGCAGTACTTC
TRBV5-1,-,-,14,TRBJ1-4,CASSFRDSGEKLFF,TGCGCCAGCAGCTTCCGGGACTCCGGTGAAAAACTGTTTTTT
TRBV20-1,-,-,13,TRBJ1-2,CSASLAGRYGYTF,TGCAGTGCTAGTTTGGCGGGGCGCTATGGCTACACCTTC
TRBV7-2,many,TRBD2,15,TRBJ2-1,CASSQSGSFYNEQFF,TGTGCCAGCAGCCAAAGCGGGAGTTTTTACAATGAGCAGTTCTTC
TRBV30,many,-,12,TRBJ1-2,CAWSRDNYGYTF,TGTGCCTGGAGTAGGGATAACTATGGCTACACCTTC
TRBV5-1,-,-,12,TRBJ1-2,CASGLTNYGYTF,TGCGCCAGCGGCTTGACAAACTATGGCTACACCTTC
TRBV6-4,many,TRBD1,14,TRBJ1-4,CASSPQGDREKLFF,TGTGCCAGCAGCCCACAGGGGGACCGGGAAAAACTGTTTTTT
TRBV6-5,many,-,15,TRBJ1-6,CASRTEGGGNSPLHF,TGTGCCAGCCGTACAGAGGGCGGGGGTAATTCACCCCTCCACTTT
TRBV11-3,many,-,14,TRBJ2-3,CASSLRQDVDTQYF,TGTGCCAGCAGCTTACGGCAGGACGTGGATACGCAGTATTTT
TRBV6-1,many,-,13,TRBJ2-3,CASSEAGGNTQYF,TGTGCCAGCAGTGAAGCGGGGGGAAATACGCAGTATTTT
TRBV27,many,TRBD1,18,TRBJ2-5,CASSPLTQGAFNLVTQYF,TGTGCCAGCAGTCCTCTTACCCAGGGGGCGTTCAACCTAGTCACCCAGTACTTC